This entry lists 16 T cell receptor beta chains sequenced from one sample in a study of CD8 T cells in Susac syndrome. When the RNA was reverse transcribed, random hexamers were used with an input of roughly 0.45 to 1 ug. TCRdb recomputed calls from the immunoSEQ multiplex PCR reads with MiXCR, one row per CDR3 protein. The sample lists 150,000 to 200,000 distinct CDR3 sequences, approximately 95% seen once, with approximately 0.16% in the top ten. The sequenced sample was CD8+ T cells from PBMCs. These receptors all stem from a human donor with Susac syndrome.

The chain is built from TRBV20-1 and TRBJ2-3; 12 bases agree with TRBD2. Germline V gives CDR1 DFQATT, CDR2 SNEGSKA (reference sequence). The V gene end was trimmed by 5 bases and the J gene end by 1 base; junction bases not matched to a gene: 4. This CDR3 spans 15 amino acids. CDR3 sequence reads: CSAPGLAGRTDTQYF. In DNA, the CDR3 is TGCAGTGCTCCCGGACTAGCGGGACGCACAGATACGCAGTATTTT.

The gene calls are TRBV27 and TRBJ2-7; D gene uncertain. This CDR3 is 13 amino acids long. V was cut by 2 bases and J by 3 bases, with 8 bases left in between. The germline gives CDR1 MNHEY, CDR2 SMNVEV (reference sequence). Here the CDR3 reads CASSLNFGYEQYF. In nucleotides, the CDR3 is TGTGCCAGCAGTTTAAATTTTGGCTACGAGCAGTACTTC.

Note on this clonotype: At one boundary the junction diverges from the germline segment, which might be a read error. The V call is TRBV30, the J call TRBJ1-1; D ambiguous. CDR1 and CDR2 (germline): GTSNPN, SVGIG (reference sequence). This CDR3 contains 10 residues. The CDR3 spells CAWSGPVRVF. CDR3 bases: TGTGCCTGGAGTGGGCCCGTTCGAGTCTTT.

The CDR3 bases are TGTGCCAGCAGCATGACAGGGACGGGCACTGAAGCTTTCTTT. It yields the protein CASSMTGTGTEAFF. This rearrangement joins TRBV9 to TRBJ1-1; 7 nucleotides match TRBD1. Germline lookup yields CDR1 SGDLS and CDR2 YYNGEE. V was pared by 4 bases and J by 4 bases, with 7 bases of the junction left unmatched. The CDR3 sequence is 14 residues long.

This chain links TRBV6-5 with TRBJ2-3, with D uncertain. V lost 0 bases, J lost 0 bases, and 10 bases lay in between. There are 16 residues in the CDR3. Germline loops: CDR1 MNHEY, CDR2 SVGAGI. CDR3 sequence reads: CASSYSVFASTDTQYF. DNA of the CDR3: TGTGCCAGCAGTTACTCGGTTTTCGCTAGCACAGATACGCAGTATTTT.

The chain has TRBV5-1 and TRBJ1-1; D is perhaps TRBD1 (5 bases). CDR1 is SGHRS and CDR2 is YFSETQ in the germline V gene. The CDR3 contains 13 residues. Trimming removed 5 bases at V and 3 bases at J, with 11 bases between. The CDR3 protein is CASRLEGYTEAFF. The CDR3 nucleotides are TGCGCCAGCAGGCTGGAGGGGTACACTGAAGCTTTCTTT.

V gene TRBV9 combines with J gene TRBJ1-1; D uncertain. Germline V gene lookup returns CDR1 SGDLS and CDR2 YYNGEE. This CDR3 is 14 amino acids long. V dropped 0 bases and J dropped 1 base, with 7 bases sitting between them. CDR3 sequence: CASSVGSGNTEAFF. The CDR3 DNA reads TGTGCCAGCAGCGTAGGTTCCGGGAACACTGAAGCTTTCTTT.

Only one count was recorded for this clonotype. The rearrangement joins TRBV7-3 to TRBJ1-1; D possibly corresponds to TRBD1 (6 bases). The CDR3 is made up of 15 amino acids. Trimming removed 2 bases from V and 0 bases from J, with 10 bases in between. Looked up from germline, CDR1 is SGHTA and CDR2 is FQGTGA. CDR3 in DNA: TGTGCCAGCAGCTTACACCGGGGGCTGAACACTGAAGCTTTCTTT. Residues: CASSLHRGLNTEAFF.

The CDR3 bases are TGTGCCAGCAGTCTCAGGGGTCCCGTGACTGAAGCTTTCTTT. This codes for CASSLRGPVTEAFF. J is TRBJ1-1 and V is TRBV3-1, with a tentative D call TRBD1 (6 bases). Germline V gene sequence: CDR1 LGHDT, CDR2 YNNKEL (reference sequence). Deletions cut 6 bases from V and 5 bases from J, with 16 bases between. This CDR3 region has 14 residues.

The chain recombines TRBV2 with TRBJ2-5; 11 bases agree with TRBD2. V was clipped by 2 bases and J by 1 base; unmatched bases: 3. This CDR3 contains 16 residues. The germline CDR1 and CDR2 sequences are SNHLY and FYNNEI. The DNA for the CDR3 is TGTGCCAGCAGTGAAATGACTAGCGGGACCCAAGAGACCCAGTACTTC. Translating gives CASSEMTSGTQETQYF.

J is TRBJ1-2 and V is TRBV20-1; the match to TRBD1 covers 10 bases. CDR3 size: 13 residues. With V trimmed by 3 bases and J by 5 bases, 3 bases remained unmatched. CDR1 DFQATT and CDR2 SNEGSKA come from the germline V gene (reference sequence). CDR3 residues: CSARDRGFYGYTF. The CDR3 nucleotides are TGCAGTGCTAGGGACAGGGGGTTTTATGGCTACACCTTC.

V and J are TRBV13 and TRBJ2-7; D is perhaps TRBD1 or TRBD2 (5 bases each). The CDR3 is 13 residues long. The V gene lost 6 bases and the J gene lost 3 bases, with 12 bases spanning the gap. Germline assignment: CDR1 PRHDT and CDR2 FYEKMQ (reference sequence). CDR3 protein: CASRGSGGYEQYF. CDR3 in DNA: TGTGCCAGCAGGGGTTCTGGGGGCTACGAGCAGTACTTC.

The gene calls are TRBV4-1 and TRBJ1-5; TRBD1 is a possible D gene (5 bases). V was pared by 0 bases and J by 9 bases, with 15 bases between. The CDR3 contains 15 residues. Germline CDR1 is MGHRA and CDR2 is YSYEKL. CDR3 region: CASSQEAREGRPQHF. The CDR3 DNA is TGCGCCAGCAGCCAAGAGGCCAGGGAAGGACGGCCCCAGCATTTT.

This clonotype appeared a single time. This chain connects TRBV7-8 to TRBJ2-7; no definite D call. Germline loops: CDR1 SGHVS, CDR2 FQNEAQ. V was clipped by 6 bases and J by 0 bases, with 12 bases between them. The CDR3 contains 14 residues. CDR3 DNA sequence: TGTGCCAGCAGGGAGACACCAAGCTCCTACGAGCAGTACTTC. Protein product: CASRETPSSYEQYF.

The genes are TRBV5-1 and TRBJ1-6, with D hard to call. The V and J ends lost 4 bases and 2 bases respectively, with 13 bases between them. The CDR3 loop spans 16 amino acids. The germline V gene has CDR1 SGHRS and CDR2 YFSETQ. CDR3 nucleotide sequence: TGCGCCAGCAGCGAAACCAACGGGGCCTATAATTCACCCCTCCACTTT. Amino acids: CASSETNGAYNSPLHF.

The chain combines TRBV15 with TRBJ2-5, with TRBD1 identical over 7 bases. Losses at the gene ends were 2 bases for V and 3 bases for J; bases not matched to a gene: 3. Germline V CDR1 and CDR2: LNHNV, YYDKDF (reference sequence). The CDR3 consists of 14 residues. CDR3 in amino acids: CATSRSGTEETQYF. The CDR3 DNA sequence: TGTGCCACCAGCAGATCAGGGACAGAAGAGACCCAGTACTTC.